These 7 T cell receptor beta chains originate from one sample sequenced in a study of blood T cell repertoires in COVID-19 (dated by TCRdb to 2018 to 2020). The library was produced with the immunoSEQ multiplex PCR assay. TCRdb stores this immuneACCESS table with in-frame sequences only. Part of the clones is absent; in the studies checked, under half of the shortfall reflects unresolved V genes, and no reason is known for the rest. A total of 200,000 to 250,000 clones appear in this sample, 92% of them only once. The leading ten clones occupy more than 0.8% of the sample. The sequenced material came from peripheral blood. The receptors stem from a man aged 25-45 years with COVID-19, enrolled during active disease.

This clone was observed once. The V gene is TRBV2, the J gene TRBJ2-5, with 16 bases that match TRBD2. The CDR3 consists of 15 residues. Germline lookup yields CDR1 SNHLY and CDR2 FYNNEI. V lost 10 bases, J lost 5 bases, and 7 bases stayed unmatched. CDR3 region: CAKQGLAGGQETQYF. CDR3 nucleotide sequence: TGTGCCAAGCAGGGACTAGCGGGGGGGCAGGAGACCCAGTACTTC.

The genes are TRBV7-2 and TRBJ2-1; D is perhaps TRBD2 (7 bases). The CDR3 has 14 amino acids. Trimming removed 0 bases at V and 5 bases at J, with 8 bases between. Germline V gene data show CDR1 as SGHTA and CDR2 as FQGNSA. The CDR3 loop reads CASSLAGGHNEQFF. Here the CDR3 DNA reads TGTGCCAGCAGCTTAGCGGGGGGGCACAATGAGCAGTTCTTC.

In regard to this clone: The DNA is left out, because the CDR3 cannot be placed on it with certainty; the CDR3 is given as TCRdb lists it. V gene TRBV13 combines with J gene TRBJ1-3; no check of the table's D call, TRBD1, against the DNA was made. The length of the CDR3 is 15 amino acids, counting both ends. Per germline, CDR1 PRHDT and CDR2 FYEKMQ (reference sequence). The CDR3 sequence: CASSLGVGQGNTPDF.

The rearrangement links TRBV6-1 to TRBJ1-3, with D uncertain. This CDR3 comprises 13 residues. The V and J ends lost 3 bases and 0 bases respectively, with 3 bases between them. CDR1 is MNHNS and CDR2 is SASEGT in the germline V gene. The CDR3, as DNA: TGTGCCAGCAGTGATAGCTCTGGAAACACCATATATTTT. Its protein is CASSDSSGNTIYF.

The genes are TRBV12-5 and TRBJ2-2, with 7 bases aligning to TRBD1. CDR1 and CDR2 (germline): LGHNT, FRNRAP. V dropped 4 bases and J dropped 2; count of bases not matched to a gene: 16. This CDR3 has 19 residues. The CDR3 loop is CASGSGRARTGHNTGELFF. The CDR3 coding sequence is TGTGCTAGTGGTTCGGGTAGGGCTAGGACAGGCCACAACACCGGGGAGCTGTTTTTT.

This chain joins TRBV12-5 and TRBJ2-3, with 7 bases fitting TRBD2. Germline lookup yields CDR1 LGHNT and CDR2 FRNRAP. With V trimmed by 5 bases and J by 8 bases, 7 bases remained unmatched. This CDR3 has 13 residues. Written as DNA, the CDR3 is TGTGCTAGTGGTCCTGGACTAGTAAGTACGCAGTATTTT. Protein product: CASGPGLVSTQYF.

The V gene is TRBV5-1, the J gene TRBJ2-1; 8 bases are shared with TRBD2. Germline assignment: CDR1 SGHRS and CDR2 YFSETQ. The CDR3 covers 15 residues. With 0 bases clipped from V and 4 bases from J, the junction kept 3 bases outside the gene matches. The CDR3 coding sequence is TGCGCCAGCAGCTTGGGACTAGCGAGTTACAATGAGCAGTTCTTC. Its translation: CASSLGLASYNEQFF.